This record concerns one T cell receptor beta chain sequence. What it binds is not known. The record originates from a study of T cell responses to AZD1222 COVID-19 vaccine. Whole-study results and caveats: Every sample of the repertoires postdated the peak T cell response. At baseline, seropositivity was found in only a handful of AZD1222 recipients. Unmutated regions of variants are reportedly targeted by nearly half of spike-specific TCRs. Receipt of two AZD1222 doses was followed by a rise in Spike-specific TCR breadth and depth.

This table comes from immunoSEQ multiplex PCR, and its TCRdb copy is limited to in-frame clones, with some not included. The sample yields about 110,000 clones, 70% to 90% seen once. After removal of 8 bases from V and 0 bases from J, the junction contained 10 bases not matched to a gene. The germline V gene has CDR1 WNHNN and CDR2 SYGVQD (reference sequence). The CDR3 is 16 amino acids. This chain joins TRBV10-1 and TRBJ2-1, with 7 bases aligning to TRBD2. The sample consisted of peripheral blood, taken 28 days after the second AZD1222 dose. This TCR came from an adult who received the AZD1222 COVID-19 vaccine. The DNA for the CDR3 is TGCGCCAGCTCTGGGCGGACGGGGGGCTCCTACAATGAGCAGTTCTTC. Encoded protein: CASSGRTGGSYNEQFF.